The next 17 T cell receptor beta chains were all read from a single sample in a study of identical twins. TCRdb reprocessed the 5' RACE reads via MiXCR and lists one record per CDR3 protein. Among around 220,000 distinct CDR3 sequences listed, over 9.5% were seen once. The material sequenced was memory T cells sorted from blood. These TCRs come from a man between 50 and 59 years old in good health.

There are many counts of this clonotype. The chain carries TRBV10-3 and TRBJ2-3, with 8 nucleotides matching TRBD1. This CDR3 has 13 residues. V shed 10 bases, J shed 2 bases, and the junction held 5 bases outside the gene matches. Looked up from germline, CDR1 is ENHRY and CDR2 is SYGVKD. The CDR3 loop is CASGTGDTDTQYF. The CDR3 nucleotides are TGTGCCAGCGGGACAGGCGACACAGATACGCAGTATTTT.

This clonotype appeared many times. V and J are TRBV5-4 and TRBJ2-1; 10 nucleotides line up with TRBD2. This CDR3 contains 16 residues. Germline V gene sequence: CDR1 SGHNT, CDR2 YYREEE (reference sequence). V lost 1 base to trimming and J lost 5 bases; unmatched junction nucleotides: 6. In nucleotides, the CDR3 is TGTGCCAGCAGCTTGTTCGGACTAGCGGCAAACAATGAGCAGTTCTTC. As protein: CASSLFGLAANNEQFF.

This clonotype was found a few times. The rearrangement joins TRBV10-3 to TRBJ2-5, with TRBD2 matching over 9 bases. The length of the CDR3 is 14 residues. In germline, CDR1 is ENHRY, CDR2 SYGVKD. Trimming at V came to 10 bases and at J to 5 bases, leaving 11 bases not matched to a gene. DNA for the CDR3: TGTGCCACCCAGCGACTAGCGGATACGGAGACCCAGTACTTC. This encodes CATQRLADTETQYF.

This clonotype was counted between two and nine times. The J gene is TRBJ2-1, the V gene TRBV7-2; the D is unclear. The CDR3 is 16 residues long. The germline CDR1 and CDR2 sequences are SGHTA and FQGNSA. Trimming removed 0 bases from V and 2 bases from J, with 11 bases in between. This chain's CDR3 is CASSLAFGGAYNEQFF. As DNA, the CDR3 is TGTGCCAGCAGCTTAGCGTTCGGCGGAGCCTACAATGAGCAGTTCTTC.

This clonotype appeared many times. The CDR3 DNA sequence: TGTGCCAGCAGTCTCGGCGAAGCGATCTGGCAGAACTCTGGAAACACCATATATTTT. Protein product: CASSLGEAIWQNSGNTIYF. This chain connects TRBV12-3 or TRBV12-4 to TRBJ1-3; D gene uncertain. V was cut by 5 bases and J by 0 bases, with 23 bases left in between. CDR3 length: 19 residues.

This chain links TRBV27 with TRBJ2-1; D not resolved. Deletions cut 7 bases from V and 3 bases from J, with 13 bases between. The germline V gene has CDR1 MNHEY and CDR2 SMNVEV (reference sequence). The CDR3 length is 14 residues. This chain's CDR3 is CASNPRAGYNEQFF. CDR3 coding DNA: TGTGCCAGCAACCCCAGAGCAGGCTACAATGAGCAGTTCTTC.

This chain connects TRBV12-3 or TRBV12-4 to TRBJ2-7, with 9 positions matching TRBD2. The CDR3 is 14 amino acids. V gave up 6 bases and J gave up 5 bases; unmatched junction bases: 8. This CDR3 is CASSPASGVNEQYF. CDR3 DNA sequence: TGTGCCAGCAGCCCCGCTAGCGGGGTTAACGAGCAGTACTTC.

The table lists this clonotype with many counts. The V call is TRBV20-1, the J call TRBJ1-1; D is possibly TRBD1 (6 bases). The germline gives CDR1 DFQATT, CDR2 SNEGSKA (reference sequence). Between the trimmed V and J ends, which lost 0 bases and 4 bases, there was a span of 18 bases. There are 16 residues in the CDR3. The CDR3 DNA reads TGCAGTGCTAGAGATGCGGGGGCAGGCTGGGGCACTGAAGCTTTCTTT. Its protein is CSARDAGAGWGTEAFF.

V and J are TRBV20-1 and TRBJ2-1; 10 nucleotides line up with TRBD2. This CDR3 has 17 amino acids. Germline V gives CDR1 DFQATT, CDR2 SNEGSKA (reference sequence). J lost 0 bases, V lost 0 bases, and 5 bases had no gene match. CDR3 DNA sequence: TGCAGTGCTAGAGATAGTAGCGGGGGGAGCTCCTACAATGAGCAGTTCTTC. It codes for CSARDSSGGSSYNEQFF.

CDR3 amino acids: CSAPEGYEQYF. CDR3 coding DNA: TGCAGTGCCCCGGAGGGGTACGAGCAGTACTTC. The rearrangement uses TRBV20-1 and TRBJ2-7; D perhaps matches TRBD2 (6 bases). The CDR3 contains 11 residues. In germline, CDR1 is DFQATT, CDR2 SNEGSKA (reference sequence). Deletions cut 6 bases from V and 4 bases from J, with 10 bases between.

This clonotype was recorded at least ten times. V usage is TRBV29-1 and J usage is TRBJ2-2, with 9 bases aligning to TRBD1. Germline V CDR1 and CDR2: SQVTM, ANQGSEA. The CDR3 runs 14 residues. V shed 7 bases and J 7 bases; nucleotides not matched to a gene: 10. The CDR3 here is CSAQRQGDVGELFF. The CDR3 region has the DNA TGCAGCGCCCAAAGACAGGGGGACGTCGGGGAGCTGTTTTTT.

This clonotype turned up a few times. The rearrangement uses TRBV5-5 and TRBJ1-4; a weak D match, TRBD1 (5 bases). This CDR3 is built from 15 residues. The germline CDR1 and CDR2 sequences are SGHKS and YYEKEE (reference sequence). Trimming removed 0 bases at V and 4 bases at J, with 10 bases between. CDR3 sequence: CASSLEGLSNEKLFF. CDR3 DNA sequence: TGTGCCAGCAGCTTGGAGGGACTGAGTAATGAAAAACTGTTTTTT.

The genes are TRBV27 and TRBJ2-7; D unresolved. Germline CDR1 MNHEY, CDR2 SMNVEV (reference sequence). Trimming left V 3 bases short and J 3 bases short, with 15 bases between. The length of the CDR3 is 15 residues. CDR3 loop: CASSFKQRFYYEQYF. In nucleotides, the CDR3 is TGTGCCAGCAGTTTTAAACAGAGATTCTACTACGAGCAGTACTTC.

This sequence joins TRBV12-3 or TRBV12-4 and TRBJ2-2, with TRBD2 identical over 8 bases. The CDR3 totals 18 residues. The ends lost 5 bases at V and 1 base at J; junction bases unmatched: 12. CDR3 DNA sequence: TGTGCCAGCAGTCTCAGATTCAGTAGCGGGGTGAACACCGGGGAGCTGTTTTTT. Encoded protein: CASSLRFSSGVNTGELFF.

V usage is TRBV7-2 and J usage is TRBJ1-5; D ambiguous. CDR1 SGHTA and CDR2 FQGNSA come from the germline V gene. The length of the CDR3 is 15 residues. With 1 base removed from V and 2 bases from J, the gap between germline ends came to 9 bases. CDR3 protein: CASSLEPRRNQPQHF. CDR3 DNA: TGTGCCAGCAGCTTAGAGCCCCGACGCAATCAGCCCCAGCATTTT.

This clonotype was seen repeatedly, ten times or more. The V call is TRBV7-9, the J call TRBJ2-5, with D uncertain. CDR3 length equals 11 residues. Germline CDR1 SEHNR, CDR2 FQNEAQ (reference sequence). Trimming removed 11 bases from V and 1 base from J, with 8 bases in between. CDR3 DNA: TGTGCCGCCTCGATCCAAGAGACCCAGTACTTC. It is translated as CAASIQETQYF.

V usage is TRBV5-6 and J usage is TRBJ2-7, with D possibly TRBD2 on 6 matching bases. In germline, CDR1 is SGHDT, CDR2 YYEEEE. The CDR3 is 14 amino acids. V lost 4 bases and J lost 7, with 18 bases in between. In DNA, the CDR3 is TGTGCCAGCAGCCCGGACCGAGGTGGAGGGGAGCAGTACTTC. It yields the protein CASSPDRGGGEQYF.